This TCR beta chain appears in the sequencing data of a study of CD8 T cells in ankylosing spondylitis. This clonotype came up a few times. What it binds is not known. Trimming took 10 bases from V and 9 from J, leaving 13 bases between them. The CDR3 spans 11 residues. From germline, CDR1 is MNHEY and CDR2 SVGEGT. Study-level points and caveats: A TCR beta motif of 8 or 9 highly homologous variants appeared characteristic of ankylosing spondylitis blood. Before this, some motif variants had been reported in reactive arthritis synovial fluid and blood. Reported data indicate significant enrichment of disease-linked clones within matched ankylosing spondylitis synovial fluid. As for the disease-linked clones, they showed a CD8+ phenotype and occurred at relatively low frequencies in peripheral blood.

Generation of TCR beta libraries employed quantitative 5'-RACE incorporating molecular barcodes. One entry per CDR3 protein results from TCRdb running MiXCR on the 5' RACE reads. The sample yields approximately 220,000 distinct CDR3 sequences, around 16% seen once. The chain combines TRBV6-2 or TRBV6-3 with TRBJ2-1, with D maybe TRBD1 (6 bases). Sequenced: blood, either unsorted or a sorted T cell fraction (not recorded which). The source of this sequence is a male donor with ankylosing spondylitis. The CDR3 DNA follows: TGTGCCACCACGGTAGGGGGTGAGCAGTTCTTC. Amino acid sequence: CATTVGGEQFF.